This T cell receptor (beta chain) was sequenced in a study of cytomegalovirus exposure and HLA in healthy donors. The PCR ran on 60 Vbeta and 13 Jbeta primers. Libraries were prepared by immunoSEQ multiplex PCR; TCRdb keeps only in-frame clonotypes and omits some of them. This table holds 90,000 to 120,000 clones, approximately 80% found once. Note on this clone: The antigen is unknown.

Findings of the study overall: Listed as cytomegalovirus-associated were 164 TCR beta chains.

Germline V gene data show CDR1 as SGHRS and CDR2 as YFSETQ. This CDR3 region has 13 residues. Trimming stripped 4 bases from V and 5 bases from J, with 13 bases between. This chain joins TRBV5-1 and TRBJ2-7; TRBD1 might be the D (6 bases). This receptor was identified in a male donor in good health and CMV-seronegative. The sample taken for sequencing was PBMCs. The CDR3 DNA reads as TGCGCCAGCAGCAGAACAGGGCCCAACGAGCAGTACTTC. Translation gives CASSRTGPNEQYF.